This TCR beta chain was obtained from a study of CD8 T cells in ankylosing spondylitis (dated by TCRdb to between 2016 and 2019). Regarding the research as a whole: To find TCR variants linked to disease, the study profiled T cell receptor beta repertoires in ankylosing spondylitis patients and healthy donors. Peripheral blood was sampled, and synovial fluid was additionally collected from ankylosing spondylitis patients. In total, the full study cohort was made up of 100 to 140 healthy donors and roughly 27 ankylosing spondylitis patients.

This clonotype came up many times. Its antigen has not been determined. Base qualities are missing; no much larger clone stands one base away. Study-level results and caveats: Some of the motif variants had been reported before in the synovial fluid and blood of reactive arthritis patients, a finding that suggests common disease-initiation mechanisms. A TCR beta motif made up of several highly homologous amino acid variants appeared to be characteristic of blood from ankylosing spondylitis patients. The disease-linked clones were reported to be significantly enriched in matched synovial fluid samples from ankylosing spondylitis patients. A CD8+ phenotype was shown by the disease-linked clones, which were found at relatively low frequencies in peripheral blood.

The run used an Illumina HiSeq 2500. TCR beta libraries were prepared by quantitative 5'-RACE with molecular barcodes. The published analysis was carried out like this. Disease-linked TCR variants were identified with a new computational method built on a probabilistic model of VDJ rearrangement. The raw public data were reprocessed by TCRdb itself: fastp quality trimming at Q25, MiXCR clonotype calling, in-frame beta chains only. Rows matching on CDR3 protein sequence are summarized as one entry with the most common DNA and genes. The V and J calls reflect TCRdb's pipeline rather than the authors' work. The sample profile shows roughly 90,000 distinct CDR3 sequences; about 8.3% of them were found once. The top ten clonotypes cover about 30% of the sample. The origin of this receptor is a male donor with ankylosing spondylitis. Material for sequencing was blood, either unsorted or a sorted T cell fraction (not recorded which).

The CDR3 region has the sequence CASQHEDTQYF. In nucleotide form, the sequence is TGCGCCAGCCAGCATGAAGATACGCAGTATTTT. Recombination connected TRBV5-1 to TRBJ2-3; the D gene is not confidently resolved. The CDR3 spans 11 residues, from the cysteine through the phenylalanine. Of all the DNA, just the CDR3 is kept, 33 bases in frame from base 1. The junction shows trimming of 7 bases on V and 5 bases on J, plus 8 bases between the germline ends. The germline V gene specifies SGHRS as CDR1 and YFSETQ as CDR2. The CDR3 plus the reference TRBV5-1 and TRBJ2-3 genes for the other parts give the full variable domain: KAGVTQTPRYLIKTRGQQVTLSCSPISGHRSVSWYQQTPGQGLQFLFEYFSETQRNKGNFPGRFSGRQFSNSRSEMNVSTLELGDSALYLCASQHEDTQYFGPGTRLTVL.